The 12 T cell receptor beta chains given below trace back to one sample, sequenced in a study of blood T cell repertoires in COVID-19. Libraries were prepared by immunoSEQ multiplex PCR; TCRdb keeps only in-frame clonotypes and omits some of them. The sample lists some 74,000 clones; around 88% were seen once. The sequencing input was peripheral blood. The receptors originated from a woman of 80 years or more with acute or convalescent COVID-19.

The rearrangement links TRBV7-9 to TRBJ1-1; no definite D call. This CDR3 has 16 residues. V was clipped by 0 bases and J by 1 base, with 12 bases between them. Germline CDR1 is SEHNR and CDR2 is FQNEAQ (reference sequence). CDR3 nucleotides: TGTGCCAGCAGCTTAGCGGGTTTGGGAGGGAACACTGAAGCTTTCTTT. Protein product: CASSLAGLGGNTEAFF.

J is TRBJ2-5 and V is TRBV19; weak D call: TRBD2 (7 bases). Germline CDR1 is LNHDA and CDR2 is SQIVND (reference sequence). Trimming left V 5 bases short and J 3 bases short, with 25 bases between. The CDR3 runs 18 residues. As DNA, the CDR3 is TGTGCCAGTAGTCCGATAGTGGGGGGGCGCGGGGGCGAAGAGACCCAGTACTTC. Protein sequence: CASSPIVGGRGGEETQYF.

V is TRBV2 and J is TRBJ1-5, with a possible D match to TRBD1 (6 bases). This CDR3 spans 15 amino acids. Germline lookup yields CDR1 SNHLY and CDR2 FYNNEI. V was clipped by 2 bases and J by 0 bases, with 8 bases between them. CDR3 amino acids: CASSEWTDSNQPQHF. For the CDR3, the DNA is TGTGCCAGCAGTGAATGGACAGATAGCAATCAGCCCCAGCATTTT.

The J gene is TRBJ2-1, the V gene TRBV21-1; the D call of TRBD2 is as the table states it, not checked on the DNA. TRBV21-1 is marked as a pseudogene. CDR3 length: 21 residues. The DNA of the CDR3 is TGTGCCAGCCGTTTTCTAAGCGGGAGTTGCCCTTTACACCGCTCCTACAATGAGCAGTTCTTC. It translates to CASRFLSGSCPLHRSYNEQFF.

This clone turned up a few times. The genes are TRBV5-4 and TRBJ2-1; TRBD2 matches at 7 bases. This CDR3 comprises 14 residues. Germline CDR1 SGHNT, CDR2 YYREEE (reference sequence). V shed 0 bases and J 7 bases; nucleotides not matched to a gene: 4. CDR3 in DNA: TGTGCCAGCAGCTTGGGGGCGGGAGAGAATGAGCAGTTCTTC. It translates to CASSLGAGENEQFF. Based on the CDR3 plus reference TRBV5-4 and TRBJ2-1, the full variable domain is ETGVTQSPTHLIKTRGQQVTLRCSSQSGHNTVSWYQQALGQGPQFIFQYYREEENGRGNFPPRFSGLQFPNYSSELNVNALELDDSALYLCASSLGAGENEQFFGPGTRLTVL.

This clone was seen a handful of times. CDR3 in amino acids: CASSLGDTTYNEQFF. CDR3 in DNA: TGCGCCAGCAGCTTGGGGGACACAACCTACAATGAGCAGTTCTTC. This rearrangement joins TRBV5-1 to TRBJ2-1, with D perhaps TRBD1 (6 bases). Between the trimmed V and J ends, which lost 0 bases and 2 bases, there was a span of 9 bases. Germline V gene lookup returns CDR1 SGHRS and CDR2 YFSETQ. CDR3 length: 15 amino acids.

This chain joins TRBV19 and TRBJ1-5; D may be TRBD1 (5 bases). V gave up 8 bases and J gave up 2 bases, with 13 bases separating them. The CDR3 runs 14 residues. Per the germline V gene, CDR1 is LNHDA and CDR2 is SQIVND (reference sequence). CDR3 DNA sequence: TGTGCCAGTGGAGGGGAAGCTGGCAATCAGCCCCAGCATTTT. Translation: CASGGEAGNQPQHF.

V and J are TRBV6-2 or TRBV6-3 and TRBJ2-1, with 10 bases identical to TRBD1. The CDR3 extends over 15 amino acids. Per germline, CDR1 MNHEY and CDR2 SVGEGT. J gave up 2 bases and V 5 bases, and 3 bases lay outside the gene matches. The CDR3 DNA sequence: TGTGCCAGCAGTGACGGACAGGGGGCCTACAATGAGCAGTTCTTC. Its translation: CASSDGQGAYNEQFF.

The rearrangement uses TRBV3-1 (or the pseudogene TRBV3-2) and TRBJ1-2, with D perhaps TRBD1 (5 bases). Trimming removed 1 base at V and 8 bases at J, with 14 bases between. The CDR3 contains 14 residues. The germline V gene has CDR1 LGHDT and CDR2 YNNKEL (reference sequence). The CDR3 loop is CASSQGGSGSGYTF. The CDR3 coding sequence is TGTGCCAGCAGCCAAGGGGGCTCCGGGTCGGGCTACACCTTC.

This clone was seen just once. CDR3 protein: CSAGREGTDTQYF. The DNA for the CDR3 is TGCAGCGCGGGGCGGGAGGGCACAGATACGCAGTATTTT. This rearrangement joins TRBV29-1 to TRBJ2-3; 8 bases fit TRBD2. Germline V lookup: CDR1 SQVTM, CDR2 ANQGSEA. This CDR3 comprises 13 residues. The trim removed 7 bases at V and 1 base at J, leaving 4 bases unmatched.

This clone was detected once. The chain is built from TRBV2 and TRBJ1-4, with 10 positions matching TRBD1. The CDR3 length is 16 residues. Germline V gives CDR1 SNHLY, CDR2 FYNNEI. J was trimmed by 12 bases and V by 0 bases; bases with no gene match: 10. The CDR3 bases are TGTGCCAGCAGTGAAGCGCTGGGGACAGGGGTAAGAGAACTGTTTTTT. Its translation: CASSEALGTGVRELFF.

The chain couples TRBV21-1 to TRBJ2-1; the D call of TRBD1 is as the table states it, not checked on the DNA. TRBV21-1 is given as a pseudogene. The CDR3 spans 18 residues. The CDR3 DNA is TGTGCCAGCAGCACACAGCGTTGGGACAGGGGTCAATACAATGAGCAGTTCTTC. It codes for CASSTQRWDRGQYNEQFF.